These 12 T cell receptor beta chains were all obtained from the same sample, sequenced in a study of blood T cell repertoires in COVID-19. The assay was immunoSEQ multiplex PCR, and TCRdb's table has in-frame clones only and misses some. Of 120,000 to 150,000 clones listed, around 83% were seen once; the top ten hold around 9.5%. Sequenced sample: peripheral blood. These receptor sequences come from a man aged 25 to 40 with COVID-19, enrolled during active disease.

This chain uses TRBV28 with TRBJ1-2, with 9 bases fitting TRBD1. The CDR3 contains 14 residues. The V and J ends lost 4 bases and 3 bases, in that order; junction bases with no gene match: 3. Per germline, CDR1 MDHEN and CDR2 SYDVKM. In nucleotides, the CDR3 is TGTGCCAGCAGTTCAGACAGGGGGGACTATGGCTACACCTTC. Translation: CASSSDRGDYGYTF.

This clone was seen a few times. The CDR3 is CASSVDRFNQPQHF. CDR3 DNA: TGTGCCAGCAGTGTTGACAGATTCAATCAGCCCCAGCATTTT. The genes are TRBV2 and TRBJ1-5; D is perhaps TRBD1 (5 bases). Trimming stripped 4 bases from V and 3 bases from J, with 10 bases between. CDR1 SNHLY and CDR2 FYNNEI come from the germline V gene. This CDR3 contains 14 residues.

This chain uses TRBV18 with TRBJ1-2; TRBD1 aligns across 7 bases. Trimming took 5 bases from V and 10 from J; bases not matched to a gene: 13. CDR3 length: 14 residues. The germline CDR1 and CDR2 sequences are KGHSH and LQKENI. This CDR3 reads CASSTDRTGYDYTF. The DNA of the CDR3 is TGTGCCAGCTCAACCGACAGGACAGGATACGACTACACCTTC. The full variable domain, in which reference TRBV18 and TRBJ1-2 provide the parts outside the CDR3, is NAGVMQNPRHLVRRRGQEARLRCSPMKGHSHVYWYRQLPEEGLKFMVYLQKENIIDESGMPKERFSAEFPKEGPSILRIQQVVRGDSAAYFCASSTDRTGYDYTFGSGTRLTVV.

The chain links TRBV18 to TRBJ1-1; D gene uncertain. Germline-derived CDR1 and CDR2 are KGHSH and LQKENI. This CDR3 contains 14 residues. V was shortened by 0 bases and J by 0 bases, with 5 bases between the two germline ends. As DNA, the CDR3 is TGTGCCAGCTCACCACCGGACTTGAACACTGAAGCTTTCTTT. Translated: CASSPPDLNTEAFF.

This chain links TRBV9 with TRBJ1-6; D not certain. The CDR3 has 17 amino acids. Germline V gene lookup returns CDR1 SGDLS and CDR2 YYNGEE. The V and J ends lost 0 bases and 7 bases respectively, with 17 bases between them. DNA of the CDR3: TGTGCCAGCAGCGTAGATCAACTGGGCCTCCGGAATTCACCCCTCCACTTT. Its translation: CASSVDQLGLRNSPLHF.

The chain's CDR3 is CATSDPTQGSYEQYF. The CDR3 DNA is TGTGCCACCAGTGATCCTACACAGGGCTCCTACGAGCAGTACTTC. This chain joins TRBV24-1 and TRBJ2-7; perhaps TRBD1 as D (6 bases). The germline gives CDR1 KGHDR, CDR2 SFDVKD. The CDR3 runs to 15 residues. V was shortened by 3 bases and J by 0 bases, with 11 bases between the two germline ends.

This clone was observed once. J is TRBJ2-2 and V is TRBV15, with 11 bases lining up with TRBD2. The CDR3 runs 16 residues. Unmatched junction bases numbered 3, after V lost 1 base and J lost 5 bases. Germline V gives CDR1 LNHNV, CDR2 YYDKDF (reference sequence). The CDR3 bases are TGTGCCACCAGCAGAGTAGCGGGAGGGGGGACCGGGGAGCTGTTTTTT. Its translation: CATSRVAGGGTGELFF.

The chain recombines TRBV10-3 with TRBJ2-7; 7 bases fit TRBD2. CDR3 length: 13 amino acids. Germline trimming cut 6 bases from V and 7 bases from J; bases unmatched to any gene: 9. CDR1 is ENHRY and CDR2 is SYGVKD in the germline V gene. The CDR3 nucleotides are TGTGCCATCAGGACCGGGGGGAATGCGGAGCAGTACTTC. Its protein is CAIRTGGNAEQYF.

This clone was detected many times. The CDR3 coding sequence is TGTGCCAGCAGCCAAGAACGGGACAGGGTCAATCAGCCCCAGCATTTT. Translated: CASSQERDRVNQPQHF. This chain uses TRBV4-2 with TRBJ1-5; 9 positions agree with TRBD1. The CDR3 consists of 16 residues. V dropped 0 bases and J dropped 3; count of bases not matched to a gene: 3. Per germline, CDR1 LGHNA and CDR2 YNFKEQ.

The CDR3 sequence: CASSATGGSKRNEQYF. The DNA for the CDR3 is TGTGCCAGCAGCGCGACCGGGGGTTCTAAGAGGAACGAGCAGTACTTC. This chain links TRBV11-2 with TRBJ2-7; possibly TRBD2 for D (6 bases). The CDR3 length is 16 residues. CDR1 and CDR2 (germline): SGHAT, FQNNGV. V gave up 5 bases and J gave up 5 bases, with 22 bases separating them.

The rearrangement uses TRBV24-1 and TRBJ1-2; 9 bases are shared with TRBD1. CDR3 length: 14 amino acids. In germline, CDR1 is KGHDR, CDR2 SFDVKD. Trimming cost V 6 bases and J 3 bases; bases outside gene matches: 4. CDR3: CATSWTGEDYGYTF. CDR3 in DNA: TGTGCCACCAGTTGGACAGGGGAAGACTATGGCTACACCTTC.

The rearrangement links TRBV2 to TRBJ2-5; maybe TRBD1 (6 bases). V was cut by 5 bases and J by 1 base, with 11 bases left in between. Germline CDR1 SNHLY, CDR2 FYNNEI. The CDR3 extends over 14 amino acids. Here the CDR3 reads CASSLQGPQETQYF. CDR3 nucleotide sequence: TGTGCCAGCAGTCTACAGGGACCCCAAGAGACCCAGTACTTC.